The rows below give T cell receptor beta chains drawn from one sample of a study of OX40 agonist ivuxolimab in advanced cancers. The repertoire was sequenced with immunoSEQ multiplex PCR; TCRdb's copy has only in-frame clones and lacks some. Here the sample spans roughly 73,000 clones, approximately 89% being singletons. The starting material was CD4+ or CD8+ T cells sorted from blood, obtained in a trial of the OX40 agonist ivuxolimab. The receptors here all came from an adult with an advanced solid tumor such as melanoma, head and neck, liver or kidney cancer. The CDR3 runs from the conserved cysteine through the conserved F or W. D genes are given only for firm matches. The listing skips clone size in some rows; elsewhere it reads once, few, many or a size class.

cdr3_length | j_call | d_call | clone_size | v_call | cdr3_nt | cdr3_aa
15 | TRBJ1-1 | - | once | TRBV7-9 | TGTGCCAGCAGCCCCTCGGACATTCCGAACACTGAAGCTTTCTTT | CASSPSDIPNTEAFF
14 | TRBJ1-2 | - | - | TRBV5-6 | TGTGCCAGCAGCTTTGACACGGGTGTCTATGGCTACACCTTC | CASSFDTGVYGYTF
12 | TRBJ1-2 | - | - | TRBV6-5 | TGTGCCAGCAGTTACTCGAATGGCGGCTACACCTTC | CASSYSNGGYTF
15 | TRBJ2-7 | - | - | TRBV5-1 | TGCGCCAGCAGCCCCGAACCAGGGTTCTCCTACGAGCAGTACTTC | CASSPEPGFSYEQYF
16 | TRBJ2-5 | - | - | TRBV6-6 | TGTGCCAGCAGTCCCCCCCGCAGGCCAACCGGGGAGACCCAGTACTTC | CASSPPRRPTGETQYF
14 | TRBJ1-6 | - | - | TRBV27 | TGTGCCAGCAGTTTAATGCATAGGGATTCACCCCTCCACTTT | CASSLMHRDSPLHF
12 | TRBJ2-7 | - | - | TRBV11-1 | TGTGCCAGCAGCGACTTACCCTACGAGCAGTACTTC | CASSDLPYEQYF
12 | TRBJ2-3 | - | - | TRBV5-4 | TGTGCCAGCAGCTTGGGACAGACTACGCAGTATTTT | CASSLGQTTQYF
14 | TRBJ1-6 | TRBD1 | - | TRBV5-1 | TGCGCCAGCAGCTTGGGGACAGGGCGGGAATCCCTCCACTTT | CASSLGTGRESLHF
14 | TRBJ2-2 | - | - | TRBV28 | TGTGCCAGCAGCGTGTGGGGACAACACGGGGAGCTGTTTTTT | CASSVWGQHGELFF
15 | TRBJ2-2 | - | - | TRBV5-1 | TGCGCCAGCAGCTTGAGTACATTGAACACCGGGGAGCTGTTTTTT | CASSLSTLNTGELFF
16 | TRBJ2-7 | TRBD1 | - | TRBV5-1 | TGCGCCAGCAGCCCCTCCGGTGGGACAGGGATCTACGAGCAGTACTTC | CASSPSGGTGIYEQYF
11 | TRBJ1-4 | - | - | TRBV20-1 | TGCAGTGCTAGAGATCCTGAAAAACTGTTTTTT | CSARDPEKLFF
13 | TRBJ2-4 | TRBD1 | - | TRBV7-2 | TGTGCCACGCGCTCGACAGGGGGGAACATTCAGTACTTC | CATRSTGGNIQYF
16 | TRBJ2-1 | TRBD1 | - | TRBV27 | TGTGCCAGCAGTTTCGTCCCGGGACAGGGGGCGAATGAGCAGTTCTTC | CASSFVPGQGANEQFF
15 | TRBJ1-5 | - | - | TRBV7-9 | TGTGCCAGCAGCTTCGGGGCAACGGGCAATCAGCCCCAGCATTTT | CASSFGATGNQPQHF
15 | TRBJ1-1 | - | once | TRBV6-1 | TGTGCCAGCAGCATTACAGGTTTGGGAAGGACTGAAGCTTTCTTT | CASSITGLGRTEAFF
18 | TRBJ1-5 | TRBD1 | - | TRBV28 | TGTGCCAGCAGTTTATCTTTCAGGGGGCAGAAGGGCAATCAGCCCCAGCATTTT | CASSLSFRGQKGNQPQHF
12 | TRBJ2-5 | - | few | TRBV6-6 | TGTGCCAGCATGGCAAGCCAAGAGACCCAGTACTTC | CASMASQETQYF
14 | TRBJ1-1 | - | - | TRBV5-1 | TGCGCCAGCAGCTTGGAAGGGGGGCAGGGTGAAGCTTTCTTT | CASSLEGGQGEAFF
16 | TRBJ1-5 | - | once | TRBV18 | TGTGCCAGCTCACCTATCGCTGGGGGGGGGCGTCAGCCCCAGCATTTT | CASSPIAGGGRQPQHF
15 | TRBJ2-1 | - | - | TRBV5-1 | TGCGCCAGCAGCTTGGGGAACAGCGCCTACAATGAGCAGTTCTTC | CASSLGNSAYNEQFF
14 | TRBJ1-1 | - | - | TRBV5-1 | TGCGCCAGCAGCTTGGGGCCGGTAAACACTGAAGCTTTCTTT | CASSLGPVNTEAFF
14 | TRBJ1-1 | - | - | TRBV10-3 | TGTGCCATCAGTGGCCGGGGTAGTGGCACTGAAGCTTTCTTT | CAISGRGSGTEAFF
15 | TRBJ2-7 | TRBD2 | - | TRBV2 | TGTGCCAGCAGCCCCGGGGTAGCGGGGGGTTTCGAGCAGTACTTC | CASSPGVAGGFEQYF
16 | TRBJ2-1 | TRBD2 | - | TRBV5-1 | TGCGCCAGCAGCTTCGGACTAGCCGGGTCCTACAATGAGCAGTTCTTC | CASSFGLAGSYNEQFF
14 | TRBJ1-2 | - | - | TRBV5-6 | TGTGCCAGCATTAGAGGTACGGCCGACTATGGCTACACCTTC | CASIRGTADYGYTF
14 | TRBJ2-7 | TRBD2 | - | TRBV7-2 | TGTGCCAGCGCATGGGGGACTAGGACCTACGAGCAGTACTTC | CASAWGTRTYEQYF
12 | TRBJ1-5 | - | - | TRBV28 | TGTGCCAGCAGCCTTGCAGTTCAGCCCCAGCATTTT | CASSLAVQPQHF